Each of the 22 T cell receptor beta chains below was sequenced from the same sample in a study of CD8 T cells in ankylosing spondylitis. These receptors' targets are unknown. TCRdb re-analysed the 5' RACE reads in MiXCR, keeping a single row per CDR3 protein. The data contain around 770,000 distinct CDR3 sequences, 15% to 20% of them singletons. Study-wide results and limits: A motif in TCR beta, a set of eight highly homologous variants, appeared characteristic of ankylosing spondylitis blood.

Sequencing input: blood, either unsorted or a sorted T cell fraction (not recorded which). All receptors come from a male donor with ankylosing spondylitis.

The V call is TRBV20-1, the J call TRBJ2-3, with 11 bases that match TRBD2. The CDR3 is made up of 16 amino acids. The germline gives CDR1 DFQATT, CDR2 SNEGSKA (reference sequence). V shed 5 bases, J shed 4 bases, and the junction held 11 bases outside the gene matches. In DNA, the CDR3 is TGCAGTGCTCTACAACCTAGCGGGAGGATCTCAGATACGCAGTATTTT. This codes for CSALQPSGRISDTQYF.

This clonotype appeared a few times. This chain links TRBV28 with TRBJ2-3; D is perhaps TRBD2 (6 bases). Germline-derived CDR1 and CDR2 are MDHEN and SYDVKM. This CDR3 has 17 amino acids. V gave up 7 bases and J gave up 4 bases, with 24 bases separating them. The CDR3 region has the DNA TGTGCCAGCACGGCAGGGATTGACGGGAGTAGGGCAGATACGCAGTATTTT. Residues: CASTAGIDGSRADTQYF. Full variable domain (missing parts from reference TRBV28 and TRBJ2-3): DVKVTQSSRYLVKRTGEKVFLECVQDMDHENMFWYRQDPGLGLRLIYFSYDVKMKEKGDIPEGYSVSREKKERFSLILESASTNQTSMYLCASTAGIDGSRADTQYFGPGTRLTVL.

The rearrangement joins TRBV9 to TRBJ2-5; unclear D gene. The CDR3 loop spans 16 amino acids. Trimming took 4 bases from V and 2 from J, leaving 18 bases between them. The V gene's germline CDR1 is SGDLS and CDR2 YYNGEE. The CDR3 nucleotides read TGTGCCAGCAGCCCGACCCCCCAGGCAGTACAAGAGACCCAGTACTTC. Translated: CASSPTPQAVQETQYF.

The genes are TRBV7-9 and TRBJ1-2; 9 bases are a match to TRBD1. Germline V lookup: CDR1 SEHNR, CDR2 FQNEAQ (reference sequence). V was clipped by 6 bases and J by 6 bases; unmatched bases: 11. The CDR3 is 15 amino acids. This chain's CDR3 is CASSHSGTGYDGYTF. CDR3 bases: TGTGCCAGCAGTCATTCCGGGACAGGGTATGATGGCTACACCTTC. The full variable domain, with the rest looked up from reference TRBV7-9 and TRBJ1-2, is DTGVSQNPRHKITKRGQNVTFRCDPISEHNRLYWYRQTLGQGPEFLTYFQNEAQLEKSRLLSDRFSAERPKGSFSTLEIQRTEQGDSAMYLCASSHSGTGYDGYTFGSGTRLTVV.

A few counts support this clonotype. The gene calls are TRBV7-9 and TRBJ2-5; TRBD2 matches at 10 bases. The CDR3 loop spans 14 amino acids. In germline, CDR1 is SEHNR, CDR2 FQNEAQ (reference sequence). The junction had 2 bases not matched to a gene; V was cut back by 5 bases and J by 2 bases. CDR3 residues: CASSTSGNQETQYF. As DNA, the CDR3 is TGTGCCAGCAGCACTAGCGGGAATCAAGAGACCCAGTACTTC.

V usage is TRBV3-1 and J usage is TRBJ2-7; D is perhaps TRBD1 (5 bases). The CDR3 covers 13 residues. V shed 2 bases and J shed 6 bases, with 11 bases lying between them. In germline, CDR1 is LGHDT, CDR2 YNNKEL (reference sequence). CDR3 region: CASSQTQGGEQYF. The CDR3 DNA is TGTGCCAGCAGCCAAACGCAGGGCGGCGAGCAGTACTTC.

This clonotype appeared many times. The junction and the germline gene differ at one end; a read error may be behind it. The chain is built from TRBV28 and TRBJ2-7; 7 bases agree with TRBD2. The CDR3 sequence is 13 residues long. Germline CDR1 and CDR2: MDHEN and SYDVKM. CDR3 nucleotides: TGTGCCAGCAGTTTGTCTCTAGCGGATTTTTGGCACTTC. The encoded protein is CASSLSLADFWHF.

This clonotype has just a few counts. The rearrangement joins TRBV27 to TRBJ2-1; 8 nucleotides match TRBD1. This CDR3 is 15 amino acids long. Germline V gene sequence: CDR1 MNHEY, CDR2 SMNVEV (reference sequence). Trimming removed 3 bases from V and 12 bases from J; junction bases left unmatched: 13. CDR3 DNA sequence: TGTGCCAGCAGTTTTTCGGGACAGGCTCCTCTAGGGCAGTTCTTC. Its translation is CASSFSGQAPLGQFF.

This clonotype was observed a handful of times. This chain joins TRBV29-1 and TRBJ2-7; 7 positions agree with TRBD2. The junction had 8 bases not matched to a gene; V was cut back by 6 bases and J by 0 bases. The germline CDR1 and CDR2 sequences are SQVTM and ANQGSEA. The CDR3 length is 14 residues. Here the CDR3 reads CSVLLAEGSYEQYF. The DNA of the CDR3 is TGCAGCGTCCTCCTAGCGGAAGGCTCCTACGAGCAGTACTTC.

This clonotype was recorded a few times. The V gene is TRBV6-2 or TRBV6-3, the J gene TRBJ2-4; D not certain. The length of the CDR3 is 15 residues. Germline CDR1 is MNHEY and CDR2 is SVGEGT. V was clipped by 2 bases and J by 1 base, with 9 bases between them. The CDR3 DNA is TGTGCCAGCAGTTACGGGCAGAACGCCAAAAACATTCAGTACTTC. This codes for CASSYGQNAKNIQYF.

The genes are TRBV6-5 and TRBJ1-4, with unresolved D. CDR1 is MNHEY and CDR2 is SVGAGI in the germline V gene. The CDR3 is 14 amino acids. V shed 4 bases and J shed 1 base, with 7 bases lying between them. Here the CDR3 DNA reads TGTGCCAGCAGTTTTCTAGGAACTAATGAAAAACTGTTTTTT. It specifies CASSFLGTNEKLFF.

This sequence joins TRBV11-1 and TRBJ2-7, with 10 bases identical to TRBD1. The V and J ends lost 4 bases and 6 bases, in that order; junction bases with no gene match: 3. The germline V gene has CDR1 SGHAT and CDR2 FQDESV (reference sequence). This CDR3 region has 13 residues. The CDR3 nucleotides are TGTGCCAGCAGCTACCGGGACAGGGGCGAGCAGTACTTC. Translating it yields CASSYRDRGEQYF.

This clonotype was counted ten times or more. The chain couples TRBV6-1 to TRBJ2-1; TRBD2 matches at 7 bases. The germline gives CDR1 MNHNS, CDR2 SASEGT. This CDR3 spans 15 amino acids. The trim removed 3 bases at V and 7 bases at J, leaving 9 bases unmatched. The CDR3 DNA reads as TGTGCCAGCAGTGAGACCCCGGGGGAGGGGAATGAGCAGTTCTTC. It translates to CASSETPGEGNEQFF.

This chain joins TRBV4-1 and TRBJ2-1; 7 nucleotides agree with TRBD2. CDR1 MGHRA and CDR2 YSYEKL come from the germline V gene. V dropped 0 bases and J dropped 5; count of bases not matched to a gene: 4. The CDR3 spans 15 residues. The CDR3 nucleotides read TGCGCCAGCAGCCAAGAGAGACTAGCCGACAATGAGCAGTTCTTC. This gives the protein CASSQERLADNEQFF.

Turning to this clonotype: The junction departs from the called germline gene at one end, perhaps through a read error. The chain joins TRBV12-3 or TRBV12-4 to TRBJ1-1, with D maybe TRBD1 (5 bases). The CDR3 covers 17 residues. The CDR3 region has the DNA TGTGCCCGCAGTCCACGACGGACATCCCGGCAGAACACTGAAGCTTTCTTT. It is translated as CARSPRRTSRQNTEAFF.

This clonotype has more than one count but fewer than ten. The V call is TRBV18, the J call TRBJ1-2; D ambiguous. CDR3 length: 15 residues. Germline CDR1 and CDR2: KGHSH and LQKENI. V lost 3 bases and J lost 4, with 15 bases in between. CDR3 sequence: CASSPSEMASYGYTF. DNA for the CDR3: TGTGCCAGCTCACCGAGCGAGATGGCTTCCTATGGCTACACCTTC.

This clonotype was counted only a few times. The rearrangement joins TRBV3-1 to TRBJ2-7; a weak D match, TRBD1 (5 bases). Germline loops: CDR1 LGHDT, CDR2 YNNKEL (reference sequence). V lost 4 bases and J lost 6, with 16 bases in between. The length of the CDR3 is 14 residues. The CDR3 DNA sequence: TGTGCCAGCAGCCCCTTGACAGCCTCAGGCGAGCAGTACTTC. This sequence encodes CASSPLTASGEQYF.

This clonotype has more than one count but fewer than ten. The chain links TRBV5-1 to TRBJ2-7; D perhaps matches TRBD2 (6 bases). Germline values: CDR1 SGHRS, CDR2 YFSETQ. CDR3 length: 19 residues. V lost 2 bases and J lost 0, with 24 bases in between. The CDR3 bases are TGCGCCAGCAGCTTACGTCCAGGGAGAGGAGCGGGCGCCTCCTACGAGCAGTACTTC. The encoded protein is CASSLRPGRGAGASYEQYF.

The chain has TRBV6-1 and TRBJ2-2, with TRBD2 matching over 9 bases. Unmatched junction bases numbered 9, after V lost 5 bases and J lost 5 bases. Germline values: CDR1 MNHNS, CDR2 SASEGT. The CDR3 length is 16 residues. CDR3 nucleotides: TGTGCCAGCAGTACAGATAGCGGGAGAGGAACCGGGGAGCTGTTTTTT. It encodes CASSTDSGRGTGELFF.

The chain couples TRBV12-3 or TRBV12-4 to TRBJ2-1, with TRBD2 as a possible D gene (5 bases). The CDR3 contains 16 residues. The V gene lost 6 bases and the J gene lost 0 bases, with 15 bases spanning the gap. This chain's CDR3 is CASSLRRGSSYNEQFF. CDR3 bases: TGTGCCAGCAGCTTGCGCCGGGGAAGCTCCTACAATGAGCAGTTCTTC.

V is TRBV29-1 and J is TRBJ2-1; either TRBD1 or TRBD2 may fit D (5 bases each). The germline CDR1 and CDR2 sequences are SQVTM and ANQGSEA. The CDR3 is 20 residues long. The germline V and J ends were trimmed by 6 bases and 1 base, with 31 bases remaining between them. The CDR3 bases are TGCAGCGTCTACCAGCTTCGGGACCAAATGTCCCCTAGGTCCTACAATGAGCAGTTCTTC. Translation gives CSVYQLRDQMSPRSYNEQFF.

The chain is built from TRBV11-3 and TRBJ1-1; the match to TRBD1 covers 7 bases. Trimming removed 6 bases from V and 9 bases from J; junction bases left unmatched: 4. The CDR3 covers 11 residues. CDR1 and CDR2 from the germline V gene are SGHNT and YENEEA. CDR3 DNA: TGTGCCAGCAGTGGGGACAGTCAAGCTTTCTTT. Translating gives CASSGDSQAFF.